Presented here are 13 T cell receptor beta chains from one specimen sequenced in a study of T cells after yellow fever vaccination. MiXCR, run by TCRdb on the 5' RACE reads, gives a single entry per CDR3 protein. The repertoire has about 350,000 distinct CDR3 sequences, less than 9.5% of them found once; the top ten carry approximately 15%. Specimen: PBMCs, collected around 45 days after the first yellow fever vaccination. The origin of the receptors is a man younger than 35 who received the YFV17D yellow fever vaccine.

The chain joins TRBV7-2 to TRBJ1-5; 7 bases line up with TRBD1. Looked up from germline, CDR1 is SGHTA and CDR2 is FQGNSA. Trimming took 2 bases from V and 0 from J; bases not matched to a gene: 7. The CDR3 totals 17 residues. In nucleotides, the CDR3 is TGTGCCAGCAGCTTATTTACAGGGGCTTATAGCAATCAGCCCCAGCATTTT. The encoded protein is CASSLFTGAYSNQPQHF.

This clonotype showed up many times. The CDR3 is CASSPGQGSSYEQYF. The CDR3 DNA is TGTGCCAGCAGCCCGGGACAGGGGAGCTCCTACGAGCAGTACTTC. V usage is TRBV4-2 and J usage is TRBJ2-7; TRBD1 matches at 10 bases. Trimming at V came to 4 bases and at J to 0 bases, leaving 3 bases not matched to a gene. CDR3 length: 15 residues. Germline CDR1 and CDR2: LGHNA and YNFKEQ.

The chain links TRBV5-1 to TRBJ1-1; TRBD1 is a possible D gene (6 bases). V dropped 4 bases and J dropped 1 base, with 14 bases sitting between them. The CDR3 extends over 15 amino acids. Germline V lookup: CDR1 SGHRS, CDR2 YFSETQ. As DNA, the CDR3 is TGCGCCAGCAGCCGCTCCGGGACACCGAACACTGAAGCTTTCTTT. Amino acids: CASSRSGTPNTEAFF.

The rearrangement uses TRBV2 and TRBJ1-2; tentative D call: TRBD1 (6 bases). V lost 0 bases and J lost 8, with 10 bases in between. Germline V gene sequence: CDR1 SNHLY, CDR2 FYNNEI. The CDR3 runs 13 residues. This chain's CDR3 is CASSEASRGGYTF. CDR3 bases: TGTGCCAGCAGTGAAGCCTCCAGGGGAGGCTACACCTTC.

This clonotype has just a few counts. The chain has TRBV5-1 and TRBJ2-2, with D uncertain. V was clipped by 3 bases and J by 0 bases, with 6 bases between them. The CDR3 is 14 amino acids. From germline, CDR1 is SGHRS and CDR2 YFSETQ. CDR3 amino acids: CASSYITNTGELFF. The CDR3 DNA sequence: TGCGCCAGCAGCTACATCACGAACACCGGGGAGCTGTTTTTT.

This clonotype has only a few counts. The gene calls are TRBV5-5 and TRBJ2-7, with D perhaps matching TRBD1 or TRBD2 (6 bases each). Germline V gene sequence: CDR1 SGHKS, CDR2 YYEKEE (reference sequence). Trimming stripped 1 base from V and 6 bases from J, with 11 bases between. The CDR3 consists of 13 residues. The CDR3 nucleotides are TGTGCCAGCAGCTTGAACAGGGAGGCCGAGCAGTACTTC. Translating it yields CASSLNREAEQYF. The entire variable domain, with the rest obtained from reference TRBV5-5 and TRBJ2-7, is as follows: DAGVTQSPTHLIKTRGQQVTLRCSPISGHKSVSWYQQVLGQGPQFIFQYYEKEERGRGNFPDRFSARQFPNYSSELNVNALLLGDSALYLCASSLNREAEQYFGPGTRLTVT.

In its sample, this clonotype was seen many times. V and J are TRBV11-2 and TRBJ1-2, with D possibly matching TRBD1 (6 bases). The CDR3 is made up of 17 amino acids. Germline V gene sequence: CDR1 SGHAT, CDR2 FQNNGV. Trimming cost V 2 bases and J 0 bases, with 16 bases left between them. The CDR3 spells CASSLNPTGFANYGYTF. As DNA, the CDR3 is TGTGCCAGCAGCTTAAATCCAACAGGGTTCGCTAACTATGGCTACACCTTC.

This rearrangement joins TRBV12-3 or TRBV12-4 to TRBJ1-1; TRBD1 matches at 8 bases. With V trimmed by 5 bases and J by 3 bases, 5 bases remained unmatched. The CDR3 extends over 14 amino acids. DNA for the CDR3: TGTGCCAGCAGTACGGACAGGGCCGACACTGAAGCTTTCTTT. Amino acids: CASSTDRADTEAFF.

The V and J genes are TRBV9 and TRBJ1-6; no clear D gene. V dropped 4 bases and J dropped 10 bases, with 18 bases sitting between them. The CDR3 length is 15 residues. The germline V gene encodes CDR1 SGDLS and CDR2 YYNGEE. CDR3 protein: CASSPPRGEGSPLHF. Here the CDR3 DNA reads TGTGCCAGCAGCCCGCCCCGCGGAGAAGGATCACCCCTCCACTTT.

This clonotype was seen more than once but under ten times. CDR3 nucleotides: TGTGCCACCCGACTTGGGGAAGAGACCCAGTACTTC. It codes for CATRLGEETQYF. The chain combines TRBV10-3 with TRBJ2-5; no firm D call. CDR1 is ENHRY, CDR2 SYGVKD, per germline. The CDR3 is 12 amino acids. With 10 bases removed from V and 3 bases from J, the gap between germline ends came to 12 bases.

J is TRBJ2-7 and V is TRBV7-9; no reliable D call. The CDR3 is 12 residues long. Per the germline V gene, CDR1 is SEHNR and CDR2 is FQNEAQ (reference sequence). Trimming removed 3 bases at V and 3 bases at J, with 6 bases between. The CDR3 loop reads CASSFDDYEQYF. The CDR3, as DNA: TGTGCCAGCAGCTTCGATGACTACGAGCAGTACTTC.

This clonotype was observed a few times. This rearrangement joins TRBV12-3 or TRBV12-4 to TRBJ2-7, with 7 bases matching TRBD2. Germline trimming cut 9 bases from V and 3 bases from J; bases unmatched to any gene: 5. The CDR3 runs to 12 residues. The CDR3 sequence: CASGEGFYEQYF. In DNA, the CDR3 is TGTGCCAGTGGGGAGGGTTTCTACGAGCAGTACTTC.

V gene TRBV7-2 combines with J gene TRBJ2-7; 7 positions match TRBD1. The germline V gene has CDR1 SGHTA and CDR2 FQGNSA. Losses at the gene ends were 7 bases for V and 2 bases for J; bases not matched to a gene: 5. The CDR3 has 13 amino acids. The CDR3 nucleotides read TGTGCCAGCAACCGGGGACAGACCTACGAGCAGTACTTC. It is translated as CASNRGQTYEQYF. Drawing the rest from reference TRBV7-2 and TRBJ2-7, the complete variable domain is GAGVSQSPSNKVTEKGKDVELRCDPISGHTALYWYRQSLGQGLEFLIYFQGNSAPDKSGLPSDRFSAERTGGSVSTLTIQRTQQEDSAVYLCASNRGQTYEQYFGPGTRLTVT.